These T cell receptor beta chains were read from a single sample in a study of T cell changes during pregnancy in multiple sclerosis. Clones were sequenced by immunoSEQ multiplex PCR, and TCRdb holds only the in-frame ones, with some missing. The data hold about 36,000 clones, with approximately 89% observed a single time. The material was CD8+ T cells from peripheral blood mononuclear cells, obtained in the third trimester of pregnancy. The receptors here all came from a female donor with multiple sclerosis, enrolled in a pregnancy study. Each CDR3 is given with its conserved first and last residue. D genes are given only for firm matches. Clone size is not always given. Where it is, it says once, few, many or a class for expanded clones.

abundance	v_gene	j_gene	d_gene	CDR3aa	CDR3nt
-	TRBV29-1	TRBJ1-2	-	CSVEDWSGQDYGYTF	TGCAGCGTTGAAGATTGGTCTGGGCAGGACTATGGCTACACCTTC
-	TRBV6-5	TRBJ1-3	-	CASGPGDSGNTIYF	TGTGCCAGCGGCCCCGGGGACTCTGGAAACACCATATATTTT
-	TRBV13	TRBJ1-1	TRBD1	CASSDGQGALSTEAFF	TGTGCCAGCAGCGACGGACAGGGGGCCTTAAGCACTGAAGCTTTCTTT
-	TRBV10-2	TRBJ1-5	-	CASSDSGLQPQHF	TGCGCCAGCAGTGACTCAGGGTTGCAGCCCCAGCATTTT
once	TRBV27	TRBJ2-7	-	CASSSTVEAYEQYF	TGTGCCAGCAGTTCTACAGTCGAAGCCTACGAGCAGTACTTC
once	TRBV7-9	TRBJ2-7	-	CASSAEDTDEQYF	TGTGCCAGCAGCGCCGAAGACACTGACGAGCAGTACTTC
-	TRBV7-9	TRBJ2-1	-	CASSGTLSYNEQFF	TGTGCCAGCAGCGGGACACTCTCCTACAATGAGCAGTTCTTC
once	TRBV9	TRBJ2-1	TRBD2	CASSVSGGGANEQFF	TGTGCCAGCAGCGTCAGCGGGGGGGGTGCCAATGAGCAGTTCTTC
-	TRBV5-1	TRBJ2-6	-	CASSQGGGAGANVLTF	TGCGCCAGCAGCCAGGGCGGCGGGGCTGGGGCCAACGTCCTGACTTTC
-	TRBV27	TRBJ2-1	TRBD2	CASSTRLAGMRYNEQFF	TGTGCCAGCAGTACCCGACTAGCGGGAATGAGGTACAATGAGCAGTTCTTC
once	TRBV6-5	TRBJ2-2	-	CASSYVEFRLAGELFF	TGTGCCAGCAGTTACGTAGAGTTTCGGTTAGCCGGGGAGCTGTTTTTT
-	TRBV19	TRBJ1-1	TRBD1	CASSIDLSRGMIRYTEAFF	TGTGCCAGTAGTATAGATCTATCCAGGGGGATGATTCGGTACACTGAAGCTTTCTTT
-	TRBV19	TRBJ2-3	TRBD2	CASDHGPSGSYTDTQYF	TGTGCCAGTGACCATGGGCCTAGCGGGAGTTACACAGATACGCAGTATTTT
-	TRBV6-5	TRBJ2-3	-	CASSYSRASDTQYF	TGTGCCAGCAGTTACTCGAGGGCCTCGGATACGCAGTATTTT
-	TRBV7-2	TRBJ2-1	-	CASSPYTAGLPASDEQFF	TGTGCCAGCAGCCCCTACACAGCAGGACTACCCGCTTCGGATGAGCAGTTCTTC
-	TRBV7-9	TRBJ2-1	TRBD1	CASSPWTGYNEQFF	TGTGCCAGCAGCCCTTGGACAGGATATAATGAGCAGTTCTTC
once	TRBV29-1	TRBJ1-1	-	CSVEDEDTVEAFF	TGCAGCGTTGAAGATGAGGATACCGTCGAGGCTTTCTTT
-	TRBV21-1	TRBJ2-2	-	CASSKSGRGLELFF	TGTGCCAGCAGCAAAAGCGGGAGAGGGCTGGAGCTGTTTTTT
-	TRBV27	TRBJ2-5	TRBD1	CASSPWTGEETQYF	TGTGCCAGCAGTCCTTGGACAGGGGAAGAGACCCAGTACTTC
-	TRBV6-5	TRBJ1-3	-	CATKPSGNTIYF	TGTGCCACTAAGCCCTCCGGAAACACCATATATTTT
once	TRBV5-4	TRBJ1-2	-	CASSLEDYLPYGYTF	TGTGCCAGCAGCTTGGAGGACTACCTCCCCTATGGCTACACCTTC
-	TRBV27	TRBJ2-7	TRBD1	CASSVSGQGALEQYF	TGTGCCAGCAGTGTGAGCGGACAGGGGGCTCTCGAGCAGTACTTC
-	TRBV5-6	TRBJ1-2	-	CASSETSNYGYTF	TGTGCCAGCAGCGAGACATCTAACTATGGCTACACCTTC
-	TRBV4-1	TRBJ1-2	TRBD1	CASSQPYDREGGYGYTF	TGCGCCAGCAGCCAACCCTATGACAGGGAAGGCGGCTATGGCTACACCTTC
-	TRBV4-2	TRBJ2-7	TRBD2	CASSQEGTSGSYEQYF	TGTGCCAGCAGCCAGGAAGGGACTAGCGGGTCCTACGAGCAGTACTTC
-	TRBV13	TRBJ2-1	-	CASSLTRFNEQFF	TGTGCCAGCAGCTTAACACGTTTCAATGAGCAGTTCTTC
-	TRBV19	TRBJ1-5	-	CASRAGRFNQPQHF	TGTGCCAGTAGGGCAGGAAGATTCAATCAGCCCCAGCATTTT